This T cell receptor beta chain was profiled in a study of shared clonotypes between healthy human individuals. Assay: immunoSEQ multiplex PCR; the TCRdb copy retains only in-frame clones and omits some. In the table there are roughly 1 million clones, approximately 70% of which are singletons. Per the germline V gene, CDR1 is SGHNT and CDR2 is YYREEE (reference sequence). The ends lost 3 bases at V and 6 bases at J; junction bases unmatched: 10. CDR3 length: 15 amino acids. Every contributor of samples was a Caucasian grown-up residing in Nashville, Tennessee. Partitioning of CD4+ cells yielded a CD45RA+ naive subset and a CD45RA-negative memory subset. Notes on this clone: Its target is unknown.

General observations from the study: Having only a few donors restricted how much genetic and exposure-history diversity was captured.

Specimen: memory CD4+ T cells sorted from blood. The subset here: CD45RA-negative fraction. This chain uses TRBV5-4 with TRBJ1-2, with 8 nucleotides matching TRBD1. The TCR comes from a man younger than 35 in good health. CDR3 in DNA: TGTGCCAGCAGCTCCGTTATGGGACAGGTTAATGGCTACACCTTC. It yields the protein CASSSVMGQVNGYTF.